The present T cell receptor (beta chain) was sequenced within a study of T cell changes during pregnancy in multiple sclerosis. The CDR3 spans 14 residues. Trimming took 6 bases from V and 0 from J, leaving 9 bases between them. In germline, CDR1 is SNHLY, CDR2 FYNNEI. The method was immunoSEQ multiplex PCR; TCRdb's version includes in-frame clones alone and lacks a portion of them. The profile covers 70,000 to 95,000 clones, with about 90% appearing a single time and about 0.52% taken by the ten largest. The sequence was collected from a female donor with multiple sclerosis, enrolled in a pregnancy study. The chain is built from TRBV2 and TRBJ1-5; D not resolved. The sequencing used CD4+ T cells from peripheral blood mononuclear cells, collected in the second trimester of pregnancy. The CDR3 bases are TGTGCCAGCAGCGCTGAGTATAGCAATCAGCCCCAGCATTTT. It is translated as CASSAEYSNQPQHF.